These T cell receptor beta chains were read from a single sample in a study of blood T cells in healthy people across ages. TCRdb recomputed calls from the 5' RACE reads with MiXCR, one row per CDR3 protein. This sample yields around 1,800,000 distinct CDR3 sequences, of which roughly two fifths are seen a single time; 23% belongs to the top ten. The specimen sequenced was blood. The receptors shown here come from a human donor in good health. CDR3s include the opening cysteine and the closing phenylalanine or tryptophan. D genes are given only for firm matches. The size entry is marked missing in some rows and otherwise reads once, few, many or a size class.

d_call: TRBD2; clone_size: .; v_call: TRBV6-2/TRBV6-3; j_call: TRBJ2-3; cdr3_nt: TGTGCCAGCAGCAATTACTTCGGACTAGCCGCAGATACGCAGTATTTT; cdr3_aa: CASSNYFGLAADTQYF
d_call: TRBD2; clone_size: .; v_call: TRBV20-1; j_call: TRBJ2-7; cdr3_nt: TGCAGTGCTACCCCGGACGGGCGGGGGGAGATCCAGTACTTC; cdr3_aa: CSATPDGRGEIQYF
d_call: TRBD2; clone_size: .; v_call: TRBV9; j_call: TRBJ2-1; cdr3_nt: TGTGCCAGCAGCCCCAGCTCCATAGCGGGGGGCTCCTACAATGAGCAGTTCTTC; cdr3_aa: CASSPSSIAGGSYNEQFF
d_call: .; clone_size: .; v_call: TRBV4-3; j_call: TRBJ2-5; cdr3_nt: TGCGCCAGCAGCCAAGAGTCTAGCCGCCAAGAGACCCAGTACTTC; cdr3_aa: CASSQESSRQETQYF
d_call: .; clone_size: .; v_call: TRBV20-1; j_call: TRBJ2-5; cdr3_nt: TGCAGTGCTAGTTCGGAGCTAGAGACCCAGTACTTC; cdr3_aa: CSASSELETQYF
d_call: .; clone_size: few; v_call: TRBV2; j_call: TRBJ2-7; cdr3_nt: TGTGCCAGCACAGGGCAGTGGAACGAGCAGTACTTC; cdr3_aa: CASTGQWNEQYF
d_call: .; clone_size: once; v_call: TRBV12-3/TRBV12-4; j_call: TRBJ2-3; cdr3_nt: TGTGCCAGCAGGCACGCAGATGCGCAGTATTTT; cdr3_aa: CASRHADAQYF
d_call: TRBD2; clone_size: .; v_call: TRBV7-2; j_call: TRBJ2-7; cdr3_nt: TGTGCCAGCAGCTTAGCCGTAGCGAGCGGGGGGGCCCACAATGAGCAGTACTTC; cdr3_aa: CASSLAVASGGAHNEQYF
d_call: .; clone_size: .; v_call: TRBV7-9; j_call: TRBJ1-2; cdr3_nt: TGTGCCAGCAGCTTAGTCCACAGAGCCTATGGCTACACCTTC; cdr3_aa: CASSLVHRAYGYTF
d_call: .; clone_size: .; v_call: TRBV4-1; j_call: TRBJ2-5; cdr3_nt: TGCGCCAGCAGCCCAGACGCGGGGCCCCAAGAGACCCAGTACTTC; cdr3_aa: CASSPDAGPQETQYF
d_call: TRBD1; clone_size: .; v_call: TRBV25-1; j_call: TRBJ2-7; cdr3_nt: TGTGCCAGCAGTGTCCGGGACAGTACCTACGAGCAGTACTTC; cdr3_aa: CASSVRDSTYEQYF
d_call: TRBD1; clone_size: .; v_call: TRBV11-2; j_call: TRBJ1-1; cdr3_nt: TGTGCCAGCAGCTTAGCCGGGACAGGGGGAACGTACACTGAAGCTTTCTTT; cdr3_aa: CASSLAGTGGTYTEAFF
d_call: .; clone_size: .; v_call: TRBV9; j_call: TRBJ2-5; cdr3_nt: TGTGCCCGCAGCGTAGGAAGAGGCGTCTGGGAGACCCAGTACTTC; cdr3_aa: CARSVGRGVWETQYF
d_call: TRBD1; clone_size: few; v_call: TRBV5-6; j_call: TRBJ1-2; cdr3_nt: TGTGCCAGCAGCTTGTCGGCAGGGGGGAACTATGGCTACACCTTC; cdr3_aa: CASSLSAGGNYGYTF
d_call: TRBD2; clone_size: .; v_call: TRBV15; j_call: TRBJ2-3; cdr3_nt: TGTGCCACCAGCAGAGATAGCGGGGGGGGCACAGATACGCAGTATTTT; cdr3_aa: CATSRDSGGGTDTQYF
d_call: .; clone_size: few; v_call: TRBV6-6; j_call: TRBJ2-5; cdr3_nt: TGTGCCAGCACAACAGTGGACCCACAAGAGACCCAGTACTTC; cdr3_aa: CASTTVDPQETQYF
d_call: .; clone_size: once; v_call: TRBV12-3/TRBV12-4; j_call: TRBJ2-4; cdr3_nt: TGTGCCAGCAGCCCCCAGGCGGGCGGAAATATTGAGTACTTC; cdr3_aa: CASSPQAGGNIEYF
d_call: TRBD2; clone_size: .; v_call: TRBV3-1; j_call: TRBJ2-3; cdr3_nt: TGTGCCAGCAGCCACAGCGGGGACTTCACAGATACGCAGTATTTT; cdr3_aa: CASSHSGDFTDTQYF
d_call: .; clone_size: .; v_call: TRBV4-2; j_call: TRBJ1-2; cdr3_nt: TGTGCCAGCAGCCAATCCAGGGCTGGCTACACCTTC; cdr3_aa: CASSQSRAGYTF
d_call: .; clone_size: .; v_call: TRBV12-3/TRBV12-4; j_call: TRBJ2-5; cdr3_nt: TGTGCCAGCGGCCCATCGATCCGAGAGACCCAGTACTTC; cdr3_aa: CASGPSIRETQYF
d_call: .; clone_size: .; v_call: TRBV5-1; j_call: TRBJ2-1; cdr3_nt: TGCGCCAGCAGCTTAATATCTGCGGCGTACAATGAGCAGTTCTTC; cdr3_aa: CASSLISAAYNEQFF
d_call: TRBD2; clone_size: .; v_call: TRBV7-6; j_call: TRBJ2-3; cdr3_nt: TGTGCCAGCAGCGTTACTAGCGGGGGGATTCCAGATACGCAGTATTTT; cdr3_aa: CASSVTSGGIPDTQYF
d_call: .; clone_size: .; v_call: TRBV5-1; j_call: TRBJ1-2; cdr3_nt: TGCGCCAGCAGCTTGGAAACCAGGGGTGGCTACACCTTC; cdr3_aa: CASSLETRGGYTF
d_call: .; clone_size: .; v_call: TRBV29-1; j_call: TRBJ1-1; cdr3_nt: TGCAGCGCTGGGACGTCGGACACTGAAGCTTTCTTT; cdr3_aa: CSAGTSDTEAFF
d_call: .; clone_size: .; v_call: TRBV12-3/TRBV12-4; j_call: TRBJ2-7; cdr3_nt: TGTGCCAGCAGTCAATTTATTGCTATGGCAGGGCGGAACGAGCAGTACTTC; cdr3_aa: CASSQFIAMAGRNEQYF